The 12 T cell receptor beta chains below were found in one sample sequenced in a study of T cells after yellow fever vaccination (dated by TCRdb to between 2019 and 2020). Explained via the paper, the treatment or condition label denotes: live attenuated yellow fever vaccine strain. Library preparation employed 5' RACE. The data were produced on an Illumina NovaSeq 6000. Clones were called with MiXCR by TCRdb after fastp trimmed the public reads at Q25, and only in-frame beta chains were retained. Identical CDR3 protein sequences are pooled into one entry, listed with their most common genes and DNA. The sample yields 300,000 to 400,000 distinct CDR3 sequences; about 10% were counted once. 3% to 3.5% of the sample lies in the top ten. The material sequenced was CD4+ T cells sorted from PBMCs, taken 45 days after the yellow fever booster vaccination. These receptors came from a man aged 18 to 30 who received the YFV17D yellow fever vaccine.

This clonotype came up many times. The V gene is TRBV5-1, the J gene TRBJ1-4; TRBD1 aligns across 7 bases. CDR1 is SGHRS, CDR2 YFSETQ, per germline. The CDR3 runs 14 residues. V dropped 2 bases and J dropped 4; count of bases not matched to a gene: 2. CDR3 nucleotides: TGCGCCAGCAGCTTCGGGACAGTTAATGAAAAACTGTTTTTT. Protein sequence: CASSFGTVNEKLFF.

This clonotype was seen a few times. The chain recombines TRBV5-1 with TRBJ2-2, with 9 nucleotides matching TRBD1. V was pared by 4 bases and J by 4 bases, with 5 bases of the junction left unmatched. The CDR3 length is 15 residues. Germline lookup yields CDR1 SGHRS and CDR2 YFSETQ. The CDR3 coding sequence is TGCGCCAGCAGCCCCGACAGGGGGGGCACCGGGGAGCTGTTTTTT. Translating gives CASSPDRGGTGELFF.

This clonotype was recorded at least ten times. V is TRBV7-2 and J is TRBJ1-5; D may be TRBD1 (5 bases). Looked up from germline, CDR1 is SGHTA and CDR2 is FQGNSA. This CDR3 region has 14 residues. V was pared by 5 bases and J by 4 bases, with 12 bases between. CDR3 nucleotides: TGTGCCAGCAGCGTTGATCGGGGGAATCAGCCCCAGCATTTT. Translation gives CASSVDRGNQPQHF.

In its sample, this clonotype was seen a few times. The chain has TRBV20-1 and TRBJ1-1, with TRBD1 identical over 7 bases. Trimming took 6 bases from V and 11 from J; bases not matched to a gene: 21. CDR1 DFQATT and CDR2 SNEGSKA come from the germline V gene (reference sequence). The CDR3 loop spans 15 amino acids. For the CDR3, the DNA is TGCAGTGCACCCCACCCCACCTCAGGGGGGACAGAGGCTTTCTTT. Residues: CSAPHPTSGGTEAFF.

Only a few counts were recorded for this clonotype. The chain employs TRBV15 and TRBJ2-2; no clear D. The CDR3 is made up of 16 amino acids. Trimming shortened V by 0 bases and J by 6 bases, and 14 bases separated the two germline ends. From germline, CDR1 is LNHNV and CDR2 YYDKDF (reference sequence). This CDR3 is CATSREVSIVAGELFF. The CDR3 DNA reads TGTGCCACCAGCAGAGAAGTGTCTATAGTGGCCGGGGAGCTGTTTTTT.

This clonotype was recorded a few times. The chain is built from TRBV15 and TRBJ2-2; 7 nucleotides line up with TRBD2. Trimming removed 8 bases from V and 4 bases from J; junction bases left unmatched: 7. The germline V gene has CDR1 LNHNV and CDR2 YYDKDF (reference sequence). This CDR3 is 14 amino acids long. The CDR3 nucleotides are TGTGCCACCGGCCGGGGGAGGGGCACCGGGGAGCTGTTTTTT. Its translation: CATGRGRGTGELFF.

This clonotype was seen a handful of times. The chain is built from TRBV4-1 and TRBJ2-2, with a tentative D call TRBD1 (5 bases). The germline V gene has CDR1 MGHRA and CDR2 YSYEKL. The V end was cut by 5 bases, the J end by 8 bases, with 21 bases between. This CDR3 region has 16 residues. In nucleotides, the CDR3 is TGCGCCAGCAGCTCCCCGATCCCTTACAGGTCAGGGGAGCTGTTTTTT. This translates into CASSSPIPYRSGELFF.

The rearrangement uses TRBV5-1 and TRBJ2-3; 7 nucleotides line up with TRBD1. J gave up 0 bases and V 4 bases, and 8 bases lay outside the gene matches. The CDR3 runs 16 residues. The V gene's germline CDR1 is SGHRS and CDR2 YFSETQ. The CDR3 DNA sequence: TGCGCCAGCAGCCTCGGCACAGGGGATAGCACAGATACGCAGTATTTT. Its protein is CASSLGTGDSTDTQYF.

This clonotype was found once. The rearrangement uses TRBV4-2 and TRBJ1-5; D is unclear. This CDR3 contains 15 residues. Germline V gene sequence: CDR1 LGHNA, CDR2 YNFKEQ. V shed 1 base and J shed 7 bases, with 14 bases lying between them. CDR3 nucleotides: TGTGCCAGCAGCCAAGTGGGCGAGGGCACGCAGCCCCAGCATTTT. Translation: CASSQVGEGTQPQHF.

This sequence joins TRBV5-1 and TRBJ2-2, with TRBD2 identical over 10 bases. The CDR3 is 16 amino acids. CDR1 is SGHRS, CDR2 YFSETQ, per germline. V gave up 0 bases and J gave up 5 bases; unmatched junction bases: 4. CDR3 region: CASSLASGGSTGELFF. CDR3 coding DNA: TGCGCCAGCAGCTTGGCTAGCGGGGGCTCGACCGGGGAGCTGTTTTTT. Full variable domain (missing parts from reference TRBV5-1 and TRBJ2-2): KAGVTQTPRYLIKTRGQQVTLSCSPISGHRSVSWYQQTPGQGLQFLFEYFSETQRNKGNFPGRFSGRQFSNSRSEMNVSTLELGDSALYLCASSLASGGSTGELFFGEGSRLTVL.

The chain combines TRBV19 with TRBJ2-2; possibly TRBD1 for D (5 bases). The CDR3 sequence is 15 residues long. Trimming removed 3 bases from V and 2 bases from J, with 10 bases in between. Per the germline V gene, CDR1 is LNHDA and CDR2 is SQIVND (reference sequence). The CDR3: CASSISGLNTGELFF. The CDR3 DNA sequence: TGTGCCAGTAGTATCTCAGGGCTTAACACCGGGGAGCTGTTTTTT.

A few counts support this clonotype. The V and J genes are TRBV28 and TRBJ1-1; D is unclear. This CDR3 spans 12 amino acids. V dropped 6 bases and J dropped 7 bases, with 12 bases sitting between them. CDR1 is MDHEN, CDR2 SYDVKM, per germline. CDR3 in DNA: TGTGCCAGCAGCCCCGACCAAATTGAAGCTTTCTTT. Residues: CASSPDQIEAFF.